This TCR beta chain came from a study of graft-versus-host responses after intestinal transplantation. Study-level information: Transplant recipients had multivisceral, liver-intestinal, or isolated intestinal grafts. Induction using anti-thymocyte globulin, followed by tacrolimus and steroids for roughly 3 years, was given to all recipients. Findings of the study overall: The marrow of recipients harbored GvH clones, and ileum or blood showed some of them first.

The CDR3 is 15 residues long. Trimming cost V 8 bases and J 9 bases, with 23 bases left between them. CDR1 KGHSH and CDR2 LQKENI come from the germline V gene. TCRdb's copy holds only in-frame clones and misses some; the assay was immunoSEQ multiplex PCR. There are fewer than 80,000 clones in the sample; roughly 90% occur only once, and about 1.7% lies in the top ten. A note on this clone: Its antigen is undetermined.

V usage is TRBV18 and J usage is TRBJ2-1; D possibly corresponds to TRBD2 (6 bases). This receptor was identified in a human donor who was the organ donor for an intestinal transplant. The sequenced sample was unstimulated CD8+ T cells sorted from spleen or lymph node cells, obtained before transplant. This CDR3 reads CASAHSGVIQGEQFF. CDR3 bases: TGTGCCAGCGCCCATAGCGGAGTAATTCAAGGTGAGCAGTTCTTC.